This T cell receptor beta chain is drawn from a study of T cell responses to AZD1222 COVID-19 vaccine. Study-wide findings and caveats: Spike was spanned by vaccine-associated CD4 TCRs, which were dominant at 160-218 and 743-854. Only a handful of people who got AZD1222 tested seropositive at baseline.

Only in-frame clones appear in the TCRdb table, and some are missing; sequencing was by immunoSEQ multiplex PCR. The sample lists approximately 110,000 clones; around 89% were seen once. This clone has a single count. Its specificity is unknown. V lost 1 base, J lost 7 bases, and 2 bases stayed unmatched. Germline values: CDR1 SGHTA, CDR2 FQGNSA. The CDR3 consists of 15 residues. J is TRBJ1-4 and V is TRBV7-2; 11 positions match TRBD1. The sample here was peripheral blood, taken on day 0 of AZD1222 vaccination. The receptor comes from an adult in good health. CDR3 nucleotides: TGTGCCAGCAGCTTAGGGGGACAGGGGGTTGAAAAACTGTTTTTT. Its translation is CASSLGGQGVEKLFF. The whole variable domain, filled in from reference TRBV7-2 and TRBJ1-4, reads GAGVSQSPSNKVTEKGKDVELRCDPISGHTALYWYRQSLGQGLEFLIYFQGNSAPDKSGLPSDRFSAERTGGSVSTLTIQRTQQEDSAVYLCASSLGGQGVEKLFFGSGTQLSVL.